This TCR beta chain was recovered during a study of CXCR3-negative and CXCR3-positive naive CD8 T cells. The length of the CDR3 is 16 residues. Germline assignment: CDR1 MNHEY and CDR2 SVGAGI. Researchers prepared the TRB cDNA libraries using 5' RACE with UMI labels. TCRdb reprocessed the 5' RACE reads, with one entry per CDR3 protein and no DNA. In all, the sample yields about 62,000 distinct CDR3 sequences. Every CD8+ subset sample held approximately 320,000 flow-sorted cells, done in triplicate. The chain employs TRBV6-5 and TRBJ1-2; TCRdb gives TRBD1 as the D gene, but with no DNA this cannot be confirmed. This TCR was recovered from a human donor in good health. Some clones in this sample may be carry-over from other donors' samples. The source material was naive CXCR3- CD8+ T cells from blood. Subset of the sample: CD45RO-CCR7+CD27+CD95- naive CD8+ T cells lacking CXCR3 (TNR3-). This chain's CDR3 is CASSYKGHTANYGYTF.